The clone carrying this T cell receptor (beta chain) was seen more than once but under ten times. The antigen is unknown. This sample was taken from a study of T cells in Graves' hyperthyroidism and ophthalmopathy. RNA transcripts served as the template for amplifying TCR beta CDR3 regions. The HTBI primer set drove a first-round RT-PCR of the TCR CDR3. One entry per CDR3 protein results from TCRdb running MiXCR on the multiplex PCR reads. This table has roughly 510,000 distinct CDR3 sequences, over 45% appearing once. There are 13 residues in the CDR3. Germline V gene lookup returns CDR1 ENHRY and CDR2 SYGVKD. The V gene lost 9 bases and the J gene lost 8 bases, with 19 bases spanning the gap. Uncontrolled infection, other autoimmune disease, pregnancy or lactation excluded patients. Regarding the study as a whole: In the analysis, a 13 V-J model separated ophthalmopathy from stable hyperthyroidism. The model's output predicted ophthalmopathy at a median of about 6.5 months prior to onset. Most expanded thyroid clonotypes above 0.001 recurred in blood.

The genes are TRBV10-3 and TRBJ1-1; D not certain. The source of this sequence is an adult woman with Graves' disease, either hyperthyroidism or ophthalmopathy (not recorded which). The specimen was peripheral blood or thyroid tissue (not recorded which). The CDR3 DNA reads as TGTGCCATATACAGCCCACCCAAACGGGAAGCTTTCTTT. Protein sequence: CAIYSPPKREAFF.